This TCR beta chain was observed in a study of CD8 T cells in ankylosing spondylitis. For TCR beta, libraries came from quantitative 5'-RACE with molecular barcodes. TCRdb re-called the 5' RACE reads with MiXCR, one entry per CDR3 protein. The table has around 230,000 distinct CDR3 sequences, around 8% seen once. This clonotype was counted many times. Germline CDR1 and CDR2: SGHDT and YYEEEE. This CDR3 is built from 14 residues. After removal of 5 bases from V and 0 bases from J, the junction contained 3 bases not matched to a gene. The sequence came from a female donor with ankylosing spondylitis or in good health (not recorded which). The genes are TRBV5-6 and TRBJ1-1; 8 bases agree with TRBD1. Sequenced sample: blood, either unsorted or a sorted T cell fraction (not recorded which). CDR3 region: CASRRQGLNTEAFF. The CDR3 DNA reads TGTGCCAGCAGACGACAGGGGCTGAACACTGAAGCTTTCTTT.